These 28 T cell receptor beta chains were all obtained from the same sample, sequenced in a study of cytomegalovirus exposure and HLA in healthy donors (dated by TCRdb to about 2017). The library was prepared using the immunoSEQ multiplex PCR assay. A mixture of 60 forward primers for TCR Vbeta segments and 13 reverse primers for TCR Jbeta segments was used in the multiplex PCR. TCRdb limited this immuneACCESS table to in-frame rearrangements with V and J called. A share of clones is missing; checked studies link under half to unresolved V genes, and the rest is unexplained. Counted in this sample were roughly 90,000 clones; less than 85% of them appeared once. 2.1% of the sample comes from the top ten. Material: PBMCs. The receptors shown here come from a young man in good health and CMV-seronegative.

The rearrangement uses TRBV10-2 and TRBJ2-1; 12 bases are shared with TRBD2. V gave up 6 bases and J gave up 0 bases; unmatched junction bases: 15. The CDR3 spans 20 residues. Germline CDR1 and CDR2: WSHSY and SAAADI. The DNA for the CDR3 is TGCGCCAGCAGGCTAGCGGGAGGGCCGGCTCACAGATCCTCCTACAATGAGCAGTTCTTC. The encoded protein is CASRLAGGPAHRSSYNEQFF.

This chain joins TRBV28 and TRBJ1-1; the D is unclear. Germline lookup yields CDR1 MDHEN and CDR2 SYDVKM. There are 14 residues in the CDR3. Trimming removed 8 bases from V and 4 bases from J, with 17 bases in between. CDR3 loop: CASGSKPPGTEAFF. DNA for the CDR3: TGTGCCAGCGGTTCGAAACCCCCAGGCACTGAAGCTTTCTTT.

With respect to this clone: The CDR3 carries no conserved terminal phenylalanine or tryptophan, so it likely arises from a read error. The chain carries TRBV6-1 and TRBJ1-5, with 9 bases fitting TRBD1. The CDR3 spans 17 residues. Trimming took 4 bases from V and 4 from J; bases not matched to a gene: 11. Germline CDR1 MNHNS, CDR2 SASEGT. The CDR3: CASSALWTGVRNQPQHV. As DNA, the CDR3 is TGTGCCAGCAGTGCTCTTTGGACAGGGGTTCGGAATCAGCCCCAGCATGTT.

In this sample, this clone turned up once. This sequence joins TRBV6-5 and TRBJ1-2; D gene uncertain. CDR1 is MNHEY and CDR2 is SVGAGI in the germline V gene. Trimming stripped 6 bases from V and 10 bases from J, with 21 bases between. The CDR3 sequence is 14 residues long. Here the CDR3 reads CASSSTPPYSIYTF. The CDR3 DNA reads TGTGCCAGCAGCTCTACCCCACCCTACAGTATCTACACCTTC.

The chain employs TRBV7-3 and TRBJ2-1; TRBD2 matches at 11 bases. The length of the CDR3 is 17 residues. The V gene's germline CDR1 is SGHTA and CDR2 FQGTGA. The J segment lost 2 bases and the V segment lost 1 base, leaving 4 bases of the junction unmatched. The CDR3 nucleotides are TGTGCCAGCAGCTTAAGTAGCGGGGGGGTCCCCTACAATGAGCAGTTCTTC. Its protein is CASSLSSGGVPYNEQFF.

This rearrangement joins TRBV6-5 to TRBJ2-1; 7 bases agree with TRBD2. Per the germline V gene, CDR1 is MNHEY and CDR2 is SVGAGI. The V segment lost 0 bases and the J segment 8 bases; nucleotides outside the gene matches: 7. The CDR3 is 15 amino acids. The CDR3 nucleotides are TGTGCCAGCAGTTACTCGGGGGGGAGTATGGATGAGCAGTTCTTC. Encoded protein: CASSYSGGSMDEQFF.

The chain recombines TRBV7-8 with TRBJ2-5; D perhaps matches TRBD1 (6 bases). V was shortened by 2 bases and J by 7 bases, with 17 bases between the two germline ends. Germline loops: CDR1 SGHVS, CDR2 FQNEAQ. The CDR3 extends over 15 amino acids. CDR3 amino acids: CASSLTGGGPVTQYF. CDR3 DNA sequence: TGTGCCAGCAGCTTAACTGGTGGGGGCCCAGTGACCCAGTACTTC.

The chain uses TRBV21-1 and TRBJ2-1; the DNA was not used to check the table's D call, TRBD2. TRBV21-1 is termed a pseudogene. CDR3 size: 13 residues. CDR3 sequence: CASSEGRSDEQFF. CDR3 sequence (DNA): TGTGCCAGCAGCGAGGGCCGGTCCGATGAGCAGTTCTTC.

The chain is built from TRBV29-1 and TRBJ2-1; tentatively, D is TRBD2 (6 bases). Germline values: CDR1 SQVTM, CDR2 ANQGSEA. Deletions cut 3 bases from V and 7 bases from J, with 19 bases between. CDR3 length: 15 residues. The CDR3 sequence is CSVDLTVQGGNEQFF. The CDR3 nucleotides are TGCAGCGTTGATTTAACGGTTCAGGGAGGTAATGAGCAGTTCTTC.

The CDR3 protein is CASSVGDRGSEQYF. The CDR3 bases are TGTGCCAGCAGCGTGGGGGACAGGGGTAGTGAGCAGTACTTC. The V call is TRBV9, the J call TRBJ2-7, with 10 bases aligning to TRBD1. CDR3 length: 14 amino acids. Trimming at V came to 2 bases and at J to 7 bases, leaving 6 bases not matched to a gene. In germline, CDR1 is SGDLS, CDR2 YYNGEE.

The V and J genes are TRBV28 and TRBJ1-2; D call uncertain. The germline CDR1 and CDR2 sequences are MDHEN and SYDVKM. V gave up 2 bases and J gave up 8 bases, with 6 bases separating them. The CDR3 extends over 11 amino acids. The CDR3 is CASSLRGGYTF. The CDR3 nucleotides are TGTGCCAGCAGTTTAAGAGGAGGCTACACCTTC.

This rearrangement joins TRBV7-9 to TRBJ2-5; no firm D call. The V and J ends lost 5 bases and 2 bases respectively, with 12 bases between them. This CDR3 contains 14 residues. CDR1 and CDR2 from the germline V gene are SEHNR and FQNEAQ (reference sequence). The CDR3 sequence is CASSPPGAQETQYF. The CDR3 bases are TGTGCCAGCAGCCCGCCTGGTGCGCAAGAGACCCAGTACTTC.

This rearrangement joins TRBV4-3 to TRBJ2-7; tentative D call: TRBD2 (6 bases). V lost 6 bases and J 0 bases, leaving 15 bases between the germline ends. Germline CDR1 LGHNA, CDR2 YSLEER. The CDR3 consists of 15 residues. CDR3 residues: CASSLGIAASYEQYF. CDR3 nucleotide sequence: TGCGCCAGCAGTCTAGGGATAGCGGCCTCCTACGAGCAGTACTTC.

Note on this clone: At one end, the junction sequence differs from germline, possibly due to a read error. This sequence joins TRBV6-1 and TRBJ2-3; 10 bases match TRBD2. The CDR3 has 15 residues. The germline CDR1 and CDR2 sequences are MNHNS and SASEGT. CDR3 in DNA: TGTGCCAGCAGCGAAGCGGGAGGGCCAACAGATACGCAGTATTTT. Translated: CASSEAGGPTDTQYF.

The chain is built from TRBV7-9 and TRBJ2-7; possible D gene TRBD1, 6 bases. The germline CDR1 and CDR2 sequences are SEHNR and FQNEAQ (reference sequence). The V end was cut by 5 bases, the J end by 0 bases, with 11 bases between. CDR3 length: 14 amino acids. The DNA for the CDR3 is TGTGCCAGCAGCCCGACAGGTCCCTCCTACGAGCAGTACTTC. Its protein is CASSPTGPSYEQYF.

This clone has just a few counts. The chain links TRBV5-6 to TRBJ2-5, with TRBD2 matching 8 bases. CDR3 length: 16 amino acids. The trim removed 0 bases at V and 5 bases at J, leaving 9 bases unmatched. Germline CDR1 reads SGHDT; CDR2 reads YYEEEE. Here the CDR3 reads CASSLVSGGRSETQYF. DNA for the CDR3: TGTGCCAGCAGCTTGGTATCAGGCGGGAGGTCGGAGACCCAGTACTTC.

CDR3 protein: CASSLSGVEQFF. The CDR3 DNA is TGTGCCAGTAGCCTATCGGGTGTTGAGCAGTTCTTC. The chain recombines TRBV19 with TRBJ2-1; D call uncertain. The V end lost 6 bases, the J end lost 9 bases, and 12 bases lay between the germline ends. CDR3 length: 12 residues. Germline CDR1 is LNHDA and CDR2 is SQIVND (reference sequence).

The rearrangement joins TRBV5-6 to TRBJ2-7; 14 nucleotides match TRBD2. Germline values: CDR1 SGHDT, CDR2 YYEEEE. The CDR3 has 15 amino acids. After removal of 6 bases from V and 5 bases from J, the junction contained 7 bases not matched to a gene. The CDR3 sequence: CASTPGLAGVNEQYF. In DNA, the CDR3 is TGTGCCAGCACCCCGGGACTAGCGGGAGTCAACGAGCAGTACTTC. Full variable domain (remainder filled in from reference TRBV5-6 and TRBJ2-7): DAGVTQSPTHLIKTRGQQVTLRCSPKSGHDTVSWYQQALGQGPQFIFQYYEEEERQRGNFPDRFSGHQFPNYSSELNVNALLLGDSALYLCASTPGLAGVNEQYFGPGTRLTVT.

This chain links TRBV2 with TRBJ1-5, with D unresolved. Trimming pared 6 bases from V and 9 bases from J, leaving 12 bases between. There are 12 residues in the CDR3. Germline CDR1 and CDR2: SNHLY and FYNNEI. CDR3 DNA: TGTGCCAGCAGCCCGAGAGCGGGGCCCCAGCATTTT. It is translated as CASSPRAGPQHF.

The chain joins TRBV7-9 to TRBJ1-5; weak D call: TRBD1 (5 bases). Deletions cut 5 bases from V and 4 bases from J, with 9 bases between. From germline, CDR1 is SEHNR and CDR2 FQNEAQ (reference sequence). The length of the CDR3 is 13 residues. CDR3 loop: CASSREGNQPQHF. In DNA form, the CDR3 reads TGTGCCAGCAGCAGGGAGGGGAATCAGCCCCAGCATTTT. The full variable domain, its missing parts supplied by reference TRBV7-9 and TRBJ1-5, is DTGVSQNPRHKITKRGQNVTFRCDPISEHNRLYWYRQTLGQGPEFLTYFQNEAQLEKSRLLSDRFSAERPKGSFSTLEIQRTEQGDSAMYLCASSREGNQPQHFGDGTRLSIL.

This chain uses TRBV5-8 with TRBJ2-2, with a possible D match to TRBD1 (5 bases). The V end lost 0 bases, the J end lost 4 bases, and 7 bases lay between the germline ends. CDR3 length: 14 residues. CDR1 is SGHTS, CDR2 YDEGEE, per germline. The chain's CDR3 is CASSLVTGTGELFF. The CDR3 DNA sequence: TGTGCCAGCAGCTTGGTTACAGGCACCGGGGAGCTGTTTTTT.

V usage is TRBV10-3 and J usage is TRBJ2-1; tentative D call: TRBD1 (5 bases). V was shortened by 3 bases and J by 5 bases, with 23 bases between the two germline ends. Germline values: CDR1 ENHRY, CDR2 SYGVKD. The length of the CDR3 is 18 residues. In DNA, the CDR3 is TGTGCCATCAGTGACCCGGCGGAGTGGGTGGGGCTTCACAATGAGCAGTTCTTC. The encoded protein is CAISDPAEWVGLHNEQFF.

CDR3 coding DNA: TGCGCCAGCAGCCGGGAGGTCAGCGGGAGCTACGAGCAGTACTTC. Translating gives CASSREVSGSYEQYF. This chain joins TRBV5-1 and TRBJ2-7; 8 bases match TRBD2. The trim removed 4 bases at V and 3 bases at J, leaving 9 bases unmatched. This CDR3 is 15 amino acids long. The germline V gene has CDR1 SGHRS and CDR2 YFSETQ. Complete variable domain (other parts from reference TRBV5-1 and TRBJ2-7): KAGVTQTPRYLIKTRGQQVTLSCSPISGHRSVSWYQQTPGQGLQFLFEYFSETQRNKGNFPGRFSGRQFSNSRSEMNVSTLELGDSALYLCASSREVSGSYEQYFGPGTRLTVT.

This clone appeared once. The chain has TRBV5-6 and TRBJ1-5; possibly TRBD1 for D (6 bases). This CDR3 spans 16 amino acids. CDR1 and CDR2 (germline): SGHDT, YYEEEE. The V and J ends lost 3 bases and 3 bases respectively, with 16 bases between them. The CDR3 DNA follows: TGTGCCAGCAGCTCCAAAATTCAGGGGTCCAATCAGCCCCAGCATTTT. This translates into CASSSKIQGSNQPQHF.

The chain links TRBV11-2 to TRBJ2-3; the D is unclear. Germline CDR1 reads SGHAT; CDR2 reads FQNNGV. Trimming pared 4 bases from V and 4 bases from J, leaving 3 bases between. The CDR3 extends over 11 amino acids. The CDR3 region has the DNA TGTGCCAGCAGCTCCGCAGATACGCAGTATTTT. Translation gives CASSSADTQYF.

This clone came up once. The chain has TRBV2 and TRBJ2-3, with 9 bases matching TRBD2. V trimming: 6 bases; J trimming: 1 base; junction bases outside the gene matches: 8. Germline CDR1 SNHLY, CDR2 FYNNEI. The CDR3 is made up of 16 amino acids. CDR3 protein: CASRQTTSGGTDTQYF. The CDR3 DNA sequence: TGTGCCAGCAGACAAACGACTAGCGGAGGCACAGATACGCAGTATTTT.

This chain joins TRBV29-1 and TRBJ1-1, with TRBD1 matching 12 bases. Per the germline V gene, CDR1 is SQVTM and CDR2 is ANQGSEA. The junction had 5 bases not matched to a gene; V was cut back by 7 bases and J by 5 bases. The CDR3 contains 13 residues. CDR3 residues: CSAGTGGMTEAFF. As DNA, the CDR3 is TGCAGCGCGGGGACAGGGGGCATGACTGAAGCTTTCTTT.

The rearrangement uses TRBV4-1 and TRBJ1-2; D ambiguous. V shed 2 bases and J shed 5 bases, with 18 bases lying between them. This CDR3 is 16 amino acids long. CDR1 and CDR2 from the germline V gene are MGHRA and YSYEKL. The CDR3 is CASSQIYPPGLYGYTF. CDR3 DNA sequence: TGCGCCAGCAGCCAAATTTACCCCCCTGGCCTTTATGGCTACACCTTC.